Below are 21 T cell receptor beta chains sequenced from a single sample in a study of blood T cell repertoires in COVID-19. Method: immunoSEQ multiplex PCR; TCRdb's copy keeps in-frame clones and lacks some. Altogether 310,000 or so clones are present, around 88% being singletons, with the ten largest covering 6% to 7%. Sequenced: PBMCs or T cells enriched from blood (not recorded which). The source is a woman between 40 and 55 years old who had recovered from COVID-19.

This chain links TRBV10-3 with TRBJ2-7, with 7 positions matching TRBD2. Trimming removed 11 bases from V and 7 bases from J; junction bases left unmatched: 11. The CDR3 covers 12 residues. The germline V gene has CDR1 ENHRY and CDR2 SYGVKD. DNA of the CDR3: TGTGCCTCTGGACTAGAGATGGGAGAGCAGTACTTC. It specifies CASGLEMGEQYF.

The CDR3 nucleotides are TGTGCCAGCTCTCGTCAGACAGACCCAAACTATGGCTACACCTTC. It translates to CASSRQTDPNYGYTF. The chain recombines TRBV18 with TRBJ1-2; possible D gene TRBD1, 5 bases. Germline-derived CDR1 and CDR2 are KGHSH and LQKENI. This CDR3 comprises 15 residues. Between the trimmed V and J ends, which lost 6 bases and 2 bases, there was a span of 16 bases.

This rearrangement joins TRBV9 to TRBJ2-3; 8 positions match TRBD2. CDR3 size: 15 residues. V dropped 5 bases and J dropped 2; count of bases not matched to a gene: 7. CDR1 is SGDLS and CDR2 is YYNGEE in the germline V gene. The CDR3 loop is CASSSVSGVTDTQYF. The CDR3 coding sequence is TGTGCCAGCAGTTCTGTTAGCGGGGTCACAGATACGCAGTATTTT.

V usage is TRBV5-6 and J usage is TRBJ1-1; 8 bases are shared with TRBD1. Germline V CDR1 and CDR2: SGHDT, YYEEEE. The CDR3 is 15 residues long. Trimming at V came to 3 bases and at J to 5 bases, leaving 9 bases not matched to a gene. CDR3 in DNA: TGTGCCAGCAGCTCAAGGACAGGGATGAGGACTGAAGCTTTCTTT. This translates into CASSSRTGMRTEAFF.

This clone was observed once. V usage is TRBV18 and J usage is TRBJ1-1, with 7 bases lining up with TRBD1. V shed 6 bases, J shed 4 bases, and the junction held 5 bases outside the gene matches. The germline V gene encodes CDR1 KGHSH and CDR2 LQKENI. The CDR3 consists of 13 residues. The DNA for the CDR3 is TGTGCCAGCTCGACCGACAGGGTCACTGAAGCTTTCTTT. This codes for CASSTDRVTEAFF.

The chain recombines TRBV6-2 or TRBV6-3 with TRBJ2-5; 10 bases are shared with TRBD1. Trimming cost V 5 bases and J 7 bases; bases outside gene matches: 7. Germline loops: CDR1 MNHEY, CDR2 SVGEGT. The CDR3 contains 14 residues. Here the CDR3 DNA reads TGTGCCAGCAGTCCGCAGGACAGGGGGGTGACCCAGTACTTC. It translates to CASSPQDRGVTQYF.

CDR3 in DNA: TGTGCCAGCAGTGCGCTAGCGGGAGGTAAAGATACGCAGTATTTT. Translated, it gives CASSALAGGKDTQYF. The gene calls are TRBV6-4 and TRBJ2-3; 11 bases line up with TRBD2. The CDR3 sequence is 15 residues long. V lost 4 bases to trimming and J lost 5 bases; unmatched junction nucleotides: 5. CDR1 MRHNA and CDR2 SNTAGT come from the germline V gene.

The chain is built from TRBV7-2 and TRBJ1-6; a possible D gene is TRBD1 (5 bases). The germline V gene has CDR1 SGHTA and CDR2 FQGNSA. This CDR3 region has 15 residues. Trimming removed 1 base from V and 5 bases from J, with 9 bases in between. CDR3 in amino acids: CASSLVAGHNSPLHF. CDR3 coding DNA: TGTGCCAGCAGCTTAGTCGCAGGGCATAATTCACCCCTCCACTTT.

V usage is TRBV6-2 or TRBV6-3 and J usage is TRBJ2-1; 8 bases align to TRBD2. Looked up from germline, CDR1 is MNHEY and CDR2 is SVGEGT. The junction had 14 bases not matched to a gene; V was cut back by 2 bases and J by 5 bases. CDR3 length equals 18 residues. The CDR3 here is CASSYLGGSSGPNNEQFF. The DNA of the CDR3 is TGTGCCAGCAGTTACCTCGGGGGCTCTAGCGGGCCTAACAATGAGCAGTTCTTC.

For the CDR3, the DNA is TGCGCCAGCAGTCCAACAACTAGCGGGGAGCAGTACTTC. Amino acids: CASSPTTSGEQYF. The J gene is TRBJ2-7, the V gene TRBV10-2; 9 bases map to TRBD2. Germline V gene sequence: CDR1 WSHSY, CDR2 SAAADI. J lost 7 bases, V lost 5 bases, and 6 bases had no gene match. The CDR3 sequence is 13 residues long.

The V gene is TRBV19, the J gene TRBJ1-5; no reliable D call. The CDR3 has 14 residues. V was cut by 3 bases and J by 0 bases, with 6 bases left in between. Germline CDR1 is LNHDA and CDR2 is SQIVND (reference sequence). As DNA, the CDR3 is TGTGCCAGTAGTATTGGCAGTAGCAATCAGCCCCAGCATTTT. This translates into CASSIGSSNQPQHF.

The CDR3 is CSGGESYTF. The CDR3 region has the DNA TGCAGTGGGGGGGAAAGCTACACCTTC. The J gene is TRBJ1-2, the V gene TRBV20-1; D is perhaps TRBD1 (5 bases). Germline V CDR1 and CDR2: DFQATT, SNEGSKA (reference sequence). This CDR3 has 9 amino acids. V dropped 7 bases and J dropped 9 bases, with 9 bases sitting between them.

J is TRBJ1-1 and V is TRBV12-3 or TRBV12-4; possibly TRBD1 for D (6 bases). The CDR3 length is 13 residues. Trimming left V 10 bases short and J 4 bases short, with 16 bases between. The CDR3 DNA is TGTGCCACCCGGGAAGAAGGGGGCACTGAAGCTTTCTTT. Translation gives CATREEGGTEAFF.

The chain uses TRBV29-1 and TRBJ2-5; 7 nucleotides agree with TRBD1. The germline V gene has CDR1 SQVTM and CDR2 ANQGSEA. The V segment lost 4 bases and the J segment 5 bases; nucleotides outside the gene matches: 4. The CDR3 consists of 12 residues. The CDR3 here is CSVGGGRETQYF. In DNA, the CDR3 is TGCAGCGTTGGAGGGGGCAGGGAGACCCAGTACTTC.

The rearrangement links TRBV7-9 to TRBJ2-5; possibly TRBD1 for D (6 bases). CDR1 is SEHNR, CDR2 FQNEAQ, per germline (reference sequence). The CDR3 contains 15 residues. Trimming shortened V by 5 bases and J by 4 bases, and 17 bases separated the two germline ends. CDR3 protein: CASSLAGLRGETQYF. The CDR3 nucleotides read TGTGCCAGCAGCCTCGCGGGCCTCAGGGGAGAGACCCAGTACTTC.

The chain employs TRBV28 and TRBJ2-7, with 7 positions matching TRBD1. V shed 4 bases and J 5 bases; nucleotides not matched to a gene: 8. Germline CDR1 is MDHEN and CDR2 is SYDVKM. This CDR3 is 14 amino acids long. CDR3: CASSSPTGTDEQYF. The CDR3, as DNA: TGTGCCAGCAGTTCACCGACAGGGACAGACGAGCAGTACTTC.

This clone came up a few times. The chain couples TRBV6-1 to TRBJ1-5, with D possibly matching TRBD1 (5 bases). Trimming took 1 base from V and 7 from J, leaving 14 bases between them. Germline lookup yields CDR1 MNHNS and CDR2 SASEGT. The CDR3 is made up of 15 amino acids. CDR3 in amino acids: CASSEGGGVSQPQHF. The CDR3 bases are TGTGCCAGCAGTGAAGGGGGGGGAGTGAGCCAGCCCCAGCATTTT.

The rearrangement links TRBV5-4 to TRBJ2-4; 8 bases line up with TRBD1. CDR3 length: 14 residues. Trimming took 0 bases from V and 6 from J; bases not matched to a gene: 2. Germline CDR1 and CDR2: SGHNT and YYREEE (reference sequence). The CDR3 region is CASSLGQGANIQYF. CDR3 DNA: TGTGCCAGCAGCTTGGGGCAGGGGGCAAACATTCAGTACTTC.

The chain links TRBV27 to TRBJ2-3, with a possible D match to TRBD1 (6 bases). The CDR3 sequence is 13 residues long. Trimming cost V 4 bases and J 6 bases, with 11 bases left between them. CDR1 and CDR2 (germline): MNHEY, SMNVEV (reference sequence). The DNA for the CDR3 is TGTGCCAGCAGTTCGCTTCAGGGGGATACGCAGTATTTT. Translation gives CASSSLQGDTQYF.

The chain joins TRBV5-6 to TRBJ2-2; the D is unclear. This CDR3 region has 15 residues. Germline values: CDR1 SGHDT, CDR2 YYEEEE. Deletions cut 2 bases from V and 6 bases from J, with 14 bases between. CDR3 nucleotides: TGTGCCAGCAGCTTCGGCCCTCAGGTCCCCGGGGAGCTGTTTTTT. The encoded protein is CASSFGPQVPGELFF.

V gene TRBV15 combines with J gene TRBJ2-7; 8 nucleotides align to TRBD2. Germline CDR1 LNHNV, CDR2 YYDKDF (reference sequence). V trimming: 3 bases; J trimming: 4 bases; junction bases outside the gene matches: 14. The CDR3 runs 17 residues. The CDR3 coding sequence is TGTGCCACCAGCAGTCCAGCGGGAGAAAGGCCGGCGTACGAGCAGTACTTC. Protein: CATSSPAGERPAYEQYF.